This is a list of T cell receptor beta chains from one sample in a study of blood T cell repertoires in COVID-19. Produced via immunoSEQ multiplex PCR; TCRdb's table is partial and in-frame only. The table lists fewer than 450,000 clones, over 80% of them singletons. The sequencing sample was made of peripheral blood. The receptors were sampled from a woman aged 45-60 years with COVID-19, enrolled during active disease. CDR3s include the opening cysteine and the closing phenylalanine or tryptophan. Each record gives: J gene, D gene, clone size, V gene, CDR3 DNA, CDR3 protein. The D gene is left open where the match is weak. Only some rows state a clone size, as once, few, many or a class for expanded clones.

J: TRBJ2-2
D: .
size: .
V: TRBV3-1/TRBV3-2
DNA: TGTGCCAGCAGCCAAGAACCCCCGGGAGCGGGCGGGGAGCTGTTTTTT
CDR3: CASSQEPPGAGGELFF

J: TRBJ2-1
D: TRBD1
size: .
V: TRBV7-3
DNA: TGTGCCAGCAGCCTGACCCGGGACAGGGCCAATGAGCAGTTCTTC
CDR3: CASSLTRDRANEQFF

J: TRBJ1-5
D: TRBD1
size: .
V: TRBV18
DNA: TGTGCCAGCTCATCAAGATCCGGGACAGACAATCAGCCCCAGCATTTT
CDR3: CASSSRSGTDNQPQHF

J: TRBJ1-2
D: TRBD1
size: .
V: TRBV14
DNA: TGTGCCAGCAGCCAAGATCTGGGGGACAGGGCCTACGGGAGCTATGGCTACACCTTC
CDR3: CASSQDLGDRAYGSYGYTF

J: TRBJ1-5
D: .
size: .
V: TRBV10-1
DNA: TGCGCCAGCAGTGTTAGGGGGAATCAGCCCCAGCATTTT
CDR3: CASSVRGNQPQHF

J: TRBJ1-6
D: .
size: once
V: TRBV6-2/TRBV6-3
DNA: TGTGCCAGCAGTTATCTTGGATCCGGGCCCCTCCACTTT
CDR3: CASSYLGSGPLHF

J: TRBJ2-2
D: .
size: .
V: TRBV18
DNA: TGTGCCAGCTCACCACCGAACGGGAACACCGGGGAGCTGTTTTTT
CDR3: CASSPPNGNTGELFF

J: TRBJ1-5
D: TRBD1
size: once
V: TRBV5-1
DNA: TGCGCCAGCAGCCCCGGGACAGGGGTTAGGGGCAATCAGCCCCAGCATTTT
CDR3: CASSPGTGVRGNQPQHF

J: TRBJ2-1
D: TRBD1
size: .
V: TRBV14
DNA: TGTGCCAGCAGACCAACCAGGACAGGGGGGAGGTTGAAGCAGTTCTTC
CDR3: CASRPTRTGGRLKQFF

J: TRBJ1-1
D: TRBD1
size: .
V: TRBV12-5
DNA: TGTGCTAGTCGACAGGGGAGCACTGAAGCTTTCTTT
CDR3: CASRQGSTEAFF

J: TRBJ1-1
D: TRBD1
size: .
V: TRBV19
DNA: TGTGCCAGTAGTATGTCGGGGACAGGTGTTAGGGGGACTGAAGCTTTCTTT
CDR3: CASSMSGTGVRGTEAFF

J: TRBJ1-2
D: .
size: .
V: TRBV7-9
DNA: TGTGCCAGCAGCTTATTTGACAGTACCTATGGCTACACCTTC
CDR3: CASSLFDSTYGYTF

J: TRBJ1-2
D: TRBD1
size: .
V: TRBV5-1
DNA: TGCGCCAGCAGCTTGGGACAGGGGACCTATGGCTACACCTTC
CDR3: CASSLGQGTYGYTF

J: TRBJ1-1
D: .
size: .
V: TRBV30
DNA: TGTGCCTGGAGCGACAGGAAGGACACTGAAGCTTTCTTT
CDR3: CAWSDRKDTEAFF

J: TRBJ1-1
D: TRBD1
size: .
V: TRBV18
DNA: TGTGCCAGCTCACCCCGGGGACAGAGTAACACTGAAGCTTTCTTT
CDR3: CASSPRGQSNTEAFF

J: TRBJ1-6
D: TRBD1
size: .
V: TRBV7-2
DNA: TGTGCCAGCGGGACAGGGCCTAATTCACCCCTCCACTTT
CDR3: CASGTGPNSPLHF

J: TRBJ1-2
D: TRBD1
size: .
V: TRBV27
DNA: TGTGCCAGCAGTACCCAAGTGGCGGTGGCAGGGGGCTTAGGCTACACCTTC
CDR3: CASSTQVAVAGGLGYTF

J: TRBJ2-5
D: TRBD1
size: .
V: TRBV9
DNA: TGTGCCAGCAGCGCACCCGCGACAGGGGCCATGGAGACCCAGTACTTC
CDR3: CASSAPATGAMETQYF

J: TRBJ2-1
D: TRBD2
size: .
V: TRBV9
DNA: TGTGCCAGCAGCGTAGGAGCGGGAGCCTACAATGAGCAGTTCTTC
CDR3: CASSVGAGAYNEQFF

J: TRBJ2-7
D: .
size: .
V: TRBV12-2
DNA: TGTGCAAGTCGCTTAGACCTGGGGGGGACAGGGTGTCCCACCTACGAGCAGTACTTC
CDR3: CASRLDLGGTGCPTYEQYF

J: TRBJ2-3
D: TRBD2
size: .
V: TRBV6-2/TRBV6-3
DNA: TGTGCCAGCAGTTACTCTCTAGCGGGAGACCAAGATACGCAGTATTTT
CDR3: CASSYSLAGDQDTQYF

J: TRBJ1-1
D: .
size: .
V: TRBV7-6
DNA: TGTGCCAGCAGCTTAAACAGGAACACTGAAGCTTTCTTT
CDR3: CASSLNRNTEAFF

J: TRBJ2-5
D: TRBD1
size: .
V: TRBV3-1/TRBV3-2
DNA: TGTGCCAGCAGCCAAAGACAGGGGTCAGAGACCCAGTACTTC
CDR3: CASSQRQGSETQYF

J: TRBJ2-1
D: TRBD2
size: .
V: TRBV7-6
DNA: TGTGCCAGCAGCTTAGGGATAGCGGGAGCCTCCTACAATGAGCAGTTCTTC
CDR3: CASSLGIAGASYNEQFF

J: TRBJ2-3
D: TRBD1
size: .
V: TRBV28
DNA: TGTGCCAGCAGTTTTCAGGGGGCTTGGACAGATACGCAGTATTTT
CDR3: CASSFQGAWTDTQYF

J: TRBJ2-1
D: TRBD2
size: .
V: TRBV6-1
DNA: TGTGCCAGCAGTGAAGTGCCAGCGGGAGATGGGGTTGAGCAGTTCTTC
CDR3: CASSEVPAGDGVEQFF

J: TRBJ2-5
D: TRBD2
size: few
V: TRBV19
DNA: TGTGCCAGTAGTCCCTTAGCGGGAGGGCCGGAACAAGAGACCCAGTACTTC
CDR3: CASSPLAGGPEQETQYF

J: TRBJ1-6
D: .
size: .
V: TRBV18
DNA: TGTGCCAGCTCCCTGGCAGCGGCAGGGGTTGATTCACCCCTCCACTTT
CDR3: CASSLAAAGVDSPLHF

J: TRBJ1-1
D: TRBD1
size: .
V: TRBV4-1
DNA: TGCGCCAGCAGCCCGGCAGGGGGGAACACTGAAGCTTTCTTT
CDR3: CASSPAGGNTEAFF

J: TRBJ1-3
D: .
size: .
V: TRBV9
DNA: TGTGCCGTCCCACCGGGCCATGGGGGGGGAAACACCATATATTTT
CDR3: CAVPPGHGGGNTIYF

J: TRBJ1-2
D: .
size: .
V: TRBV5-8
DNA: TGTGCCAGCAGCTTGTACCCCGCAGAGGAAAAAGGAGGCTACACCTTC
CDR3: CASSLYPAEEKGGYTF

J: TRBJ2-2
D: .
size: once
V: TRBV18
DNA: TGTGCCAGCTCACCGACGACAGGGAGGTCGACCGGGGAGCTGTTTTTT
CDR3: CASSPTTGRSTGELFF

J: TRBJ2-6
D: TRBD2
size: once
V: TRBV6-5
DNA: TGTGCCACCCGCGACGCGGGGGTTGGGGCCAACGTCCTGACTTTC
CDR3: CATRDAGVGANVLTF

J: TRBJ1-1
D: .
size: .
V: TRBV30
DNA: TGTGCCTGGAAGGGGATGGGGAAAATAAACACTGAAGCTTTCTTT
CDR3: CAWKGMGKINTEAFF

J: TRBJ1-2
D: .
size: .
V: TRBV3-1/TRBV3-2
DNA: TGTGCCAGCAGCCAAAACAGCTTGTATGGCTACACCTTC
CDR3: CASSQNSLYGYTF

J: TRBJ2-1
D: TRBD2
size: .
V: TRBV30
DNA: TGTGCCTGGAGTGTACTAGCGGGAGTAATCAATGAGCAGTTCTTC
CDR3: CAWSVLAGVINEQFF

J: TRBJ2-4
D: .
size: .
V: TRBV5-1
DNA: TGCGCCAGCAGCTTGGCCGAGACTTCAATAGCCAAAAACATTCAGTACTTC
CDR3: CASSLAETSIAKNIQYF

J: TRBJ2-5
D: TRBD1
size: .
V: TRBV15
DNA: TGTGCCACCAGCGGGACAGGATTTCAAGAGACCCAGTACTTC
CDR3: CATSGTGFQETQYF

J: TRBJ2-2
D: .
size: .
V: TRBV5-4
DNA: TGTGCCAGCAGCTTGGTCCGGGGGACCGGGGAGCTGTTTTTT
CDR3: CASSLVRGTGELFF

J: TRBJ2-7
D: TRBD2
size: .
V: TRBV27
DNA: TGTGCCAGCAGCGAACCCACCGGGACTAGCCGACCCTACGAGCAGTACTTC
CDR3: CASSEPTGTSRPYEQYF

J: TRBJ2-1
D: TRBD1
size: few
V: TRBV18
DNA: TGTGCCAGCTCACCCTCAGGGACAGGGGGCACGTACAATGAGCAGTTCTTC
CDR3: CASSPSGTGGTYNEQFF

J: TRBJ1-2
D: .
size: once
V: TRBV19
DNA: TGTGCCAGTAGTATAATTGGGACAAAAGCAGGGGACGACTATGGCTACACCTTC
CDR3: CASSIIGTKAGDDYGYTF

J: TRBJ1-2
D: .
size: few
V: TRBV3-1/TRBV3-2
DNA: TGTGCCAGCAGCCAAGATCAGGAGGGATCCTGGGGAGGCTACACCTTC
CDR3: CASSQDQEGSWGGYTF

J: TRBJ1-2
D: TRBD1
size: .
V: TRBV30
DNA: TGTGCCTGGTTTAACTCTCCCGGGACAGGGGGCCTGAGAAACTATGGCTACACCTTC
CDR3: CAWFNSPGTGGLRNYGYTF

J: TRBJ1-1
D: TRBD1
size: .
V: TRBV3-1/TRBV3-2
DNA: TGTGCCAGCAGCCGACGGGACAGGGTCTCTGAAGCTTTCTTT
CDR3: CASSRRDRVSEAFF

J: TRBJ2-1
D: .
size: .
V: TRBV23-1
DNA: TGCGCCAGCGCACCAGGGGAGGGTAACAATGAGCAGTTCTTC
CDR3: CASAPGEGNNEQFF

J: TRBJ2-4
D: .
size: .
V: TRBV18
DNA: TGTGCCAGCTCACCCCAAGGTAGGGGCGCCAAAAACATTCAGTACTTC
CDR3: CASSPQGRGAKNIQYF

J: TRBJ1-2
D: TRBD1
size: .
V: TRBV5-1
DNA: TGCGCCAGCAGCTGGGGACAGGGGATTTACTATGGCTACACCTTC
CDR3: CASSWGQGIYYGYTF

J: TRBJ2-7
D: .
size: .
V: TRBV11-3
DNA: TGTGCCAGCAGCTTAGGGCAGGATCGTTACGAGCAGTACTTC
CDR3: CASSLGQDRYEQYF

J: TRBJ1-1
D: .
size: once
V: TRBV18
DNA: TGTGCCAGCTCTTTGTACACCGGGGGAGATACTGAAGCTTTCTTT
CDR3: CASSLYTGGDTEAFF

J: TRBJ2-5
D: .
size: .
V: TRBV6-5
DNA: TGTGCCAGCACTAGGGGGGCGGGAGTAGAGACCCAGTACTTC
CDR3: CASTRGAGVETQYF